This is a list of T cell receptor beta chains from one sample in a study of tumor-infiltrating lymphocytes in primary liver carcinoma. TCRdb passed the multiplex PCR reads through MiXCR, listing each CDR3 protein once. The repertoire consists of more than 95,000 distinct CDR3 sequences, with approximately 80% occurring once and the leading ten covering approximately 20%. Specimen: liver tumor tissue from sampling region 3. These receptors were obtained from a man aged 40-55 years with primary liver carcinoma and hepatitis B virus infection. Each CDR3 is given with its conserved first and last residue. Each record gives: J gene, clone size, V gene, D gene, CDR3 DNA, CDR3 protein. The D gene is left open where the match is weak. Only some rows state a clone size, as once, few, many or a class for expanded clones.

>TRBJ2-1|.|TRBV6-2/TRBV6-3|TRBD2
TGCGCCAACAAGGGAAGCGGGAGGACTGAGCAGTTTTTC
CANKGSGRTEQFF
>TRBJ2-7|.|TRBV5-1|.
TGTGCCAGCAAGGAGGCCTCCTCCTACGGGCAGTACTTC
CASKEASSYGQYF
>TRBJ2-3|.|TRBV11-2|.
TGTGCCAGCAGCTCAAACCGACACGGGGATACGCAATATTTT
CASSSNRHGDTQYF
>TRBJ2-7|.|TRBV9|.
TGTGCCAGCAGCGTAGGGGGGAACTCCTACGAGCAGTACTTC
CASSVGGNSYEQYF
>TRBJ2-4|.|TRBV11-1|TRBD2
TGTGCCGGCAGTTTACCCGGGACTAGCGGCACCAAAAACATTCAGTACTTC
CAGSLPGTSGTKNIQYF
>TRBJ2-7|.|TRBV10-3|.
TGTGCAACCAGCGCGAATCGAGCAGGGAATTACGAGCAGTACTTC
CATSANRAGNYEQYF
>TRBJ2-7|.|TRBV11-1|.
TGTGTCAGCAGGGGGGAGCGATCCTACGAACAGTACTTC
CVSRGERSYEQYF
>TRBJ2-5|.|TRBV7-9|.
TGTGCCAGCAGCTTAGACTTCCAAGAGACCAATTACTTC
CASSLDFQETNYF
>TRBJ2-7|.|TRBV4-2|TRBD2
TGTGCCAGCAGCCAGGGTCCTAGCGGAAGCTACGAGCATTACTTC
CASSQGPSGSYEHYF
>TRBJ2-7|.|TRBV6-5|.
TGTGCCAGCAATTACAAGGGCCCTACCACTTCGATACTCTACGAGCAGTACTTC
CASNYKGPTTSILYEQYF
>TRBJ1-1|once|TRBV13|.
TGTGTCAGCAGCCCTATACTGGGAAGGAGAAGGAACACTGAAGCTTTCTTT
CVSSPILGRRRNTEAFF
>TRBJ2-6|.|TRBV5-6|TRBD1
TGTGCCAGCATCTTGGCCCGGACAGGGAAGGCTGGGGCCAACGTCCTGGCTTTC
CASILARTGKAGANVLAF
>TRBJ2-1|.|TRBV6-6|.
TGTGCCAGCAGTCCGACCACAGCGAGAGGCGGCAATGAGCAGTTTTTC
CASSPTTARGGNEQFF
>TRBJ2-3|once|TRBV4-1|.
TGCGCCAGTAGCCAAGATCCGGGGACTGCCGGGAATCAGCCCCAGTATTTT
CASSQDPGTAGNQPQYF
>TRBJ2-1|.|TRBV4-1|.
TGCGCCAGCAGCCAAGAAGGAACGGGAAGGTGGAAAGAGCAGTTCTTC
CASSQEGTGRWKEQFF
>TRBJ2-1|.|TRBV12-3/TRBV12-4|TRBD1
TGTGTCAGCAGTTTACGGCAGGGGGTTAATGAGCAGTTCTTT
CVSSLRQGVNEQFF
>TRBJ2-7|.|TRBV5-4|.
TGTGACAGCAGCTCGTTCGGTGGCCCCTCCTACGAGCAGTACTTC
CDSSSFGGPSYEQYF
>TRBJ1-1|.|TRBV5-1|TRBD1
TGCGCCAGCAGCTCTGGACAGGTCTTTGCGAACACTGAAGCTTTCTTT
CASSSGQVFANTEAFF
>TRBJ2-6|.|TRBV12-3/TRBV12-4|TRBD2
TGTGCCAGCAGTCGGACCAGACTAGCCCCCGGTCGGGCCACTGGGGCCAACGTCCTGACTTTC
CASSRTRLAPGRATGANVLTF
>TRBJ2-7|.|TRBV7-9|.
TGTGTCAGCAGTTTAGGAACCCCCGGGAAACCACCCTACGAGCAGTACTTC
CVSSLGTPGKPPYEQYF
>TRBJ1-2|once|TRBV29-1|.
TGCAGTGTTGAAGTATCCTCCAGCGCCTCCTATGGCTACACCTTC
CSVEVSSSASYGYTF
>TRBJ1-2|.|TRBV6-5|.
TGTGTCATCAGCTCACAGGGAACCGCTAACTATGGCTACACCTTC
CVISSQGTANYGYTF
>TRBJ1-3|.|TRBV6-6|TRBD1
TGTGCCAGCAGTACTACAGGGGGCGTAAACACCATATACTTT
CASSTTGGVNTIYF
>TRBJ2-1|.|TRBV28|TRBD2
TGTGCCGGCAGCCTCAGGACTAGCGGCGAGCAGTTCTTC
CAGSLRTSGEQFF
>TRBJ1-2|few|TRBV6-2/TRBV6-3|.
TGTGCCAGCAATACGGCCAGTGGCTACACTTTC
CASNTASGYTF
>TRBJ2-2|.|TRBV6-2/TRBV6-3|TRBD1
TGTGCCGGCATGGACAGGGGGGGCGGGGAGCTGTTATTT
CAGMDRGGGELLF
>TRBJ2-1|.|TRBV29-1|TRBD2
TGCAGCGTTGAACCTTACACTAGCGGGATGTACAATAAGCAGTTCTTC
CSVEPYTSGMYNKQFF
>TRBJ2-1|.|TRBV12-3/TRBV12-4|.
TGTGCCAGCAGTTTATTAGGGAATGGGCAGTTCTTT
CASSLLGNGQFF
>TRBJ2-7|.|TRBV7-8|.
TGTGTTAGCAGTCTATCCTACGAGCAGTACTTC
CVSSLSYEQYF
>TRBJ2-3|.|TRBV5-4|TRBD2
TGTGCCGGCAGCTTGCTCGTGGGAGGGCCCACAGTTACGCAGTATTTT
CAGSLLVGGPTVTQYF
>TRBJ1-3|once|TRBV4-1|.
TGTGCCAACAGCCAGGAAACGGGTCAAAGGGGTCACTCTGGAAACACCATATATTTT
CANSQETGQRGHSGNTIYF
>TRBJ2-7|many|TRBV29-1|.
TGCAGCGTTGAAGACTCCTCTCCCTCCTACGAGCAGTACTTC
CSVEDSSPSYEQYF
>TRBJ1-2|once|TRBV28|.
TGTGCCAGCAGTTATTGGGGGCGGGAATGTGACTACACCTTC
CASSYWGRECDYTF
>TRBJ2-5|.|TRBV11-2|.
TGTGCCAGCAGCCCCAGGTCAGCCCCAGGGGTCGCCCAGTACTTC
CASSPRSAPGVAQYF
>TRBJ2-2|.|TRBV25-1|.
TGTGCCATCAGTAAGCCCACCGGGGAGATGTTTTTT
CAISKPTGEMFF
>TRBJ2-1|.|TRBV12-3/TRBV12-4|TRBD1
TGTGCCAGCAGTCCCTTGACAGGGGCGCCCTACAATGAGCAGTTCTTC
CASSPLTGAPYNEQFF
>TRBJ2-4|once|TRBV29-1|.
TGCAGCGTAATTCACGGGGTAGGCTTTCAGTACTTC
CSVIHGVGFQYF
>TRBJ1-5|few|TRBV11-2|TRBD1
TGTGCCAGCAGCTTAGTAAGGGTGACAGGGGGCAATCAGCCCCAGCATTTT
CASSLVRVTGGNQPQHF
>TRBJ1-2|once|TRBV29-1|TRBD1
TGCAGCGTTACAAAGGGGGCGCGGGGCTACGCCTTC
CSVTKGARGYAF
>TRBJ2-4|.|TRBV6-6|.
TGTGCCAGCAGATCCGGCCAGGCCAAAAACATTCAGTACTTC
CASRSGQAKNIQYF
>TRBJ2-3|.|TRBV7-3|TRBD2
TGTGCCAGCAGCCCAGGGGCTAGCGGGAGGGCCGCACAGGATACGCAGTATTTT
CASSPGASGRAAQDTQYF
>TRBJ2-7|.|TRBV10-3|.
TGTGCCATCAACCTAAAAGGAGCCTCATACGAGCAGTACTTC
CAINLKGASYEQYF
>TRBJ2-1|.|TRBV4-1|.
TGCGCCAGCAGCCGAGACGTAGGTCGGGAGACCCAGTTCTTC
CASSRDVGRETQFF
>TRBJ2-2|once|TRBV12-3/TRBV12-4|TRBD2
TGTGCCAGCACCACACTAGCGGCCCTCAGCTGGGAGCTATTTTTT
CASTTLAALSWELFF
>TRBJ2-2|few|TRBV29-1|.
TGCAGCGTCGGACGGGAGACCGGGGAGCTGTTTTTT
CSVGRETGELFF